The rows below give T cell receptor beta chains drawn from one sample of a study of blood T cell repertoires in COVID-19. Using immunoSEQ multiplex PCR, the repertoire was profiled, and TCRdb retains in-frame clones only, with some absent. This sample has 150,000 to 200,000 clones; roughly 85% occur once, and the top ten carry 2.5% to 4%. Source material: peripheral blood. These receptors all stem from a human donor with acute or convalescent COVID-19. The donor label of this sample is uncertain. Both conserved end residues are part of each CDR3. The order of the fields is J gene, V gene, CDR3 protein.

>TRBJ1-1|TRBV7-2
CASSLYPTSAFF
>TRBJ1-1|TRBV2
CASSEQGMNTEAFF
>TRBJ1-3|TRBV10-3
CAISNHQLSSGNTIYF
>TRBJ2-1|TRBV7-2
CASSLDGTGVANEQFF
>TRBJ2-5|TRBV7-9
CASILAGGSRETQYF
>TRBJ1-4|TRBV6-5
CASNLMGQGAEKLFF
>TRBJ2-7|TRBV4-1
CASSQGRLTSGGGYEQYF
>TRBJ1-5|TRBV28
CASSLGDWSNQPQHF
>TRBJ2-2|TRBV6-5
CASSYTGARNTGELFF
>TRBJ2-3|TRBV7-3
CASSLTSVSTDTQYF
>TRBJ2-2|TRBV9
CASSELAGGLTGELFF
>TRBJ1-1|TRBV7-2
CASSLARGIAFF
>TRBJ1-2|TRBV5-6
CASSLDRTTNYGYTF
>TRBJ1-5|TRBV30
CAWSVPGPHGGLNQPQHF
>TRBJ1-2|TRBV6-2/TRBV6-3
CASSTGDYGYTF
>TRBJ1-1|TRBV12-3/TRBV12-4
CASSLVAGTEAFF
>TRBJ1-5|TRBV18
CASSPQGCQPQHF
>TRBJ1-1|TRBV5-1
CASSPRTGTPTEAFF
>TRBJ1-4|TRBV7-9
CASSPRQLWWLYCNEKLFF
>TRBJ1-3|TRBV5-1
CASSLAQGGAGNTIYF
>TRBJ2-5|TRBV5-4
CASSLVAGGGETQYF
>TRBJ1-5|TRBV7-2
CASSLVWSGGNQPQHF
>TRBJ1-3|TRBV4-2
CASSQGSGALSGNTIYF
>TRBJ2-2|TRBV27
CASRRGQENTGELFF
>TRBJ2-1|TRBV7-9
CASSLDGGTYNEQFF
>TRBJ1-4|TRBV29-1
CSVAGGRNEKLFF
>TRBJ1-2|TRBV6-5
CASSLYKSGQLYTF
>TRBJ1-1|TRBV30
CAWIQAEAFF
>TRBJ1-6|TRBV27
CASVVQGWNSPLHF
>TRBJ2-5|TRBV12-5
CASGLVTVPGSPKETQYF
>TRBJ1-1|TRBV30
CAWRPGTGGSTKAFF
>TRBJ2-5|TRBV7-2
CASSVEQGAGKTQYF
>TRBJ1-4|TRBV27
CASSFTGDEKLFF
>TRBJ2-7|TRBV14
CASSQARTGAFEQYF
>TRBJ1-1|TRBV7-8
CASSLVADRGANTEAFF
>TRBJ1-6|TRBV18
CASSGQGERFAPLHF
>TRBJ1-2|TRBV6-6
CASSPPGREEYGYTF
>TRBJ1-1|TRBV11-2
CASSPWGQGKHTEAFF
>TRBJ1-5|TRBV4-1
CASSPWRGSNQPQHF
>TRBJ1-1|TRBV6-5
CAGSGGSSTEAFF
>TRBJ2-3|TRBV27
CASSFKGAGGTDTQYF
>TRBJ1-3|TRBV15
CATSRDLDIYGNTIYF
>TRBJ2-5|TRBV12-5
CASGLGQKPLYQETQYF
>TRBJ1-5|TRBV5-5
CASSTGTGNSNQPQHF
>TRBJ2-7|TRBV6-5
CASSRTLTGTYEQYF
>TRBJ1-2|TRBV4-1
CASSQGGQGLYGYTF
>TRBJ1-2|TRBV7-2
CATRPGNYGYTF